A selection of T cell receptor beta chains follows, all from one sample in a study of beta chain features in type 1 diabetes. This table comes from immunoSEQ multiplex PCR, and its TCRdb copy is limited to in-frame clones, with some not included. The table has a few hundred thousand clones, 10% to 15% seen once. The sequenced sample consisted of naive CD4+ T cells from blood. The receptors come from a woman younger than 30 with type 1 diabetes. CDR3s include the opening cysteine and the closing phenylalanine or tryptophan. Fields, in order: D gene, J gene, clone size, V gene, CDR3 protein, CDR3 DNA. The D gene is left open where the match is weak. Clone size appears in some rows only: once, few, many, or a class for an expanded clone.

d_call: .
j_call: TRBJ2-7
clone_size: few
v_call: TRBV10-3
cdr3_aa: CAISDQARGYF
cdr3_nt: TGTGCCATCAGTGATCAGGCTCGGGGGTACTTC

d_call: TRBD1
j_call: TRBJ1-1
clone_size: .
v_call: TRBV5-4
cdr3_aa: CASSLGGAGGKNTEAFF
cdr3_nt: TGTGCCAGCAGCTTGGGTGGGGCAGGGGGGAAGAACACTGAAGCTTTCTTT

d_call: .
j_call: TRBJ1-2
clone_size: few
v_call: TRBV9
cdr3_aa: CASSVQINYGYTF
cdr3_nt: TGTGCCAGCAGCGTACAAATTAACTATGGCTACACCTTC

d_call: .
j_call: TRBJ1-5
clone_size: few
v_call: TRBV6-5
cdr3_aa: CASTREINQPQHF
cdr3_nt: TGTGCCAGCACCAGGGAAATCAATCAGCCCCAGCATTTT

d_call: .
j_call: TRBJ2-7
clone_size: .
v_call: TRBV18
cdr3_aa: CASSPTFSAHSYEQYF
cdr3_nt: TGTGCCAGCTCACCAACTTTCTCAGCGCACTCCTACGAGCAGTACTTC

d_call: .
j_call: TRBJ2-7
clone_size: .
v_call: TRBV29-1
cdr3_aa: CSVKREEIYEQYF
cdr3_nt: TGCAGCGTTAAGAGGGAGGAGATCTACGAGCAGTACTTC

d_call: .
j_call: TRBJ1-2
clone_size: .
v_call: TRBV25-1
cdr3_aa: CASSEQVRGYTF
cdr3_nt: TGTGCCAGCAGTGAGCAGGTTCGGGGCTACACCTTC

d_call: .
j_call: TRBJ1-5
clone_size: .
v_call: TRBV7-2
cdr3_aa: CASSLGANQPQHF
cdr3_nt: TGTGCCAGCAGCTTAGGGGCCAATCAGCCCCAGCATTTT

d_call: .
j_call: TRBJ1-2
clone_size: few
v_call: TRBV11-2
cdr3_aa: CASRTTGEARYGYTF
cdr3_nt: TGTGCCAGCAGAACGACGGGGGAGGCCCGATATGGCTACACCTTC

d_call: .
j_call: TRBJ1-6
clone_size: few
v_call: TRBV6-5
cdr3_aa: CASSYSRLMINSPLHF
cdr3_nt: TGTGCCAGCAGTTACTCGAGGCTGATGATTAATTCACCCCTCCACTTT

d_call: .
j_call: TRBJ2-6
clone_size: few
v_call: TRBV7-9
cdr3_aa: CASSLVGQSSGANVLTF
cdr3_nt: TGTGCCAGCAGCTTAGTTGGACAGAGCTCTGGGGCCAACGTCCTGACTTTC

d_call: TRBD2
j_call: TRBJ2-5
clone_size: few
v_call: TRBV7-8
cdr3_aa: CASRPTGTSEETQYF
cdr3_nt: TGTGCCAGCAGACCCACCGGGACTAGTGAAGAGACCCAGTACTTC